Listed here are 25 T cell receptor beta chains from one sample, sequenced in a study of shared clonotypes between healthy human individuals. Repertoires were generated with immunoSEQ multiplex PCR, while TCRdb's copy carries only in-frame clones and drops some. The sample has about 2.4 million clones, roughly 93% seen once. Sample: naive CD4+ T cells from PBMCs. The subset: CD45RA+ positively selected. Receptors were obtained from a man between 18 and 35 years old in good health. Some clones in this sample may be carry-over from other donors' samples.

The genes are TRBV29-1 and TRBJ1-1, with TRBD1 matching 7 bases. J lost 1 base, V lost 4 bases, and 3 bases had no gene match. CDR3 length equals 13 residues. From germline, CDR1 is SQVTM and CDR2 ANQGSEA. Here the CDR3 DNA reads TGCAGCGTTGCTTACAGGGGGAACACTGAAGCTTTCTTT. This gives the protein CSVAYRGNTEAFF.

The chain uses TRBV5-1 and TRBJ1-3; TRBD1 aligns across 7 bases. Germline loops: CDR1 SGHRS, CDR2 YFSETQ. CDR3 length equals 15 residues. The trim removed 5 bases at V and 3 bases at J, leaving 8 bases unmatched. The CDR3 DNA follows: TGCGCCAGCAGTACACAGGGGCTTAGTGGAAACACCATATATTTT. Translating gives CASSTQGLSGNTIYF. Full variable domain (outside the CDR3, taken from reference TRBV5-1 and TRBJ1-3): KAGVTQTPRYLIKTRGQQVTLSCSPISGHRSVSWYQQTPGQGLQFLFEYFSETQRNKGNFPGRFSGRQFSNSRSEMNVSTLELGDSALYLCASSTQGLSGNTIYFGEGSWLTVV.

The V call is TRBV6-5, the J call TRBJ2-7, with D maybe TRBD1 (7 bases). The germline V gene has CDR1 MNHEY and CDR2 SVGAGI. The CDR3 extends over 13 amino acids. V was trimmed by 6 bases and J by 3 bases, leaving 12 bases between them. The CDR3 loop is CASRRGQYYEQYF. In DNA form, the CDR3 reads TGTGCCAGCAGGCGGGGACAGTACTACGAGCAGTACTTC.

This clone has just one count. This rearrangement joins TRBV9 to TRBJ2-1, with a possible D match to TRBD2 (5 bases). Germline loops: CDR1 SGDLS, CDR2 YYNGEE. The CDR3 is made up of 15 amino acids. V was cut by 4 bases and J by 3 bases, with 14 bases left in between. The CDR3 DNA reads as TGTGCCAGCAGCCCCCGGGATGTGAACTACAATGAGCAGTTCTTC. This encodes CASSPRDVNYNEQFF.

The sample holds one count of this clone. The chain carries TRBV14 and TRBJ2-3, with TRBD2 identical over 7 bases. V shed 3 bases and J 0 bases; nucleotides not matched to a gene: 12. Germline V gene sequence: CDR1 SGHDN, CDR2 FVKESK. The CDR3 spans 18 residues. The CDR3 region is CASSQQTRREWSTDTQYF. CDR3 sequence (DNA): TGTGCCAGCAGCCAGCAAACCCGGCGGGAGTGGAGCACAGATACGCAGTATTTT.

This chain links TRBV6-1 with TRBJ2-1; D is perhaps TRBD2 (6 bases). V lost 11 bases to trimming and J lost 4 bases, with 15 bases between them. This CDR3 region has 13 residues. CDR1 and CDR2 from the germline V gene are MNHNS and SASEGT. DNA for the CDR3: TGTGCCGCCTGCCGGGACTCATACAATGAGCAGTTCTTC. Translated, it gives CAACRDSYNEQFF.

CDR3 protein: CASTRTLAKNIQYF. CDR3 bases: TGTGCCAGTACCAGGACTTTGGCCAAAAACATTCAGTACTTC. The chain joins TRBV19 to TRBJ2-4; perhaps TRBD2 as D (5 bases). Trimming cost V 7 bases and J 1 base, with 11 bases left between them. The CDR3 runs to 14 residues. CDR1 LNHDA and CDR2 SQIVND come from the germline V gene (reference sequence).

V is TRBV27 and J is TRBJ2-5; perhaps TRBD2 as D (6 bases). From germline, CDR1 is MNHEY and CDR2 SMNVEV (reference sequence). Trimming removed 2 bases from V and 4 bases from J, with 17 bases in between. The CDR3 is 16 amino acids. CDR3 sequence (DNA): TGTGCCAGCAGTTTAAGGAGGGAGAAGACTGGAGAGACCCAGTACTTC. Its translation: CASSLRREKTGETQYF.

The genes are TRBV6-6 and TRBJ1-4, with a weak D call TRBD1 (5 bases). V was trimmed by 4 bases and J by 8 bases, leaving 14 bases between them. Germline CDR1 is MNHNY and CDR2 is SVGAGI (reference sequence). This CDR3 comprises 14 residues. For the CDR3, the DNA is TGTGCCAGCAGTTTTGGGGGTTCCAGCGAAAAACTGTTTTTT. This encodes CASSFGGSSEKLFF.

This chain joins TRBV5-4 and TRBJ2-3; maybe TRBD1 (5 bases). There are 20 residues in the CDR3. The V and J ends lost 0 bases and 3 bases respectively, with 26 bases between them. Germline lookup yields CDR1 SGHNT and CDR2 YYREEE (reference sequence). Here the CDR3 DNA reads TGTGCCAGCAGCTTGGCCATTGGGGCAGGGCAGCACAGTGGGACAGATACGCAGTATTTT. It codes for CASSLAIGAGQHSGTDTQYF.

This chain links TRBV5-1 with TRBJ1-2; 10 nucleotides match TRBD1. Germline-derived CDR1 and CDR2 are SGHRS and YFSETQ. The CDR3 has 14 residues. Trimming at V came to 3 bases and at J to 7 bases, leaving 6 bases not matched to a gene. DNA for the CDR3: TGCGCCAGCAGCTGGGGACAGGGGAATACTGGCTACACCTTC. Encoded protein: CASSWGQGNTGYTF. Supplemented by reference TRBV5-1 and TRBJ1-2, the full variable domain reads KAGVTQTPRYLIKTRGQQVTLSCSPISGHRSVSWYQQTPGQGLQFLFEYFSETQRNKGNFPGRFSGRQFSNSRSEMNVSTLELGDSALYLCASSWGQGNTGYTFGSGTRLTVV.

The chain uses TRBV7-3 and TRBJ2-1, with 13 bases fitting TRBD2. The CDR3 runs 16 residues. Looked up from germline, CDR1 is SGHTA and CDR2 is FQGTGA. Trimming at V came to 5 bases and at J to 7 bases, leaving 8 bases not matched to a gene. For the CDR3, the DNA is TGTGCCAGCAGCCCGCCCGGGACTAGCGGGATTAATGAGCAGTTCTTC. As protein: CASSPPGTSGINEQFF.

This clone was detected only once. The chain links TRBV19 to TRBJ1-4; possible D gene TRBD1, 6 bases. Trimming cost V 5 bases and J 5 bases, with 15 bases left between them. This CDR3 contains 15 residues. The germline V gene encodes CDR1 LNHDA and CDR2 SQIVND (reference sequence). The CDR3 DNA reads as TGTGCCAGTAGTCCCAACCTAACAGGGAATGAAAAACTGTTTTTT. It yields the protein CASSPNLTGNEKLFF.

As to this clone: Mismatch with germline at one junction end may stem from a read error. This chain links TRBV28 with TRBJ1-3; 10 bases match TRBD1. This CDR3 spans 13 amino acids. CDR1 MDHEN and CDR2 SYDVKM come from the germline V gene. The CDR3 sequence is CASSEFRDRGRDF. The CDR3 bases are TGTGCCAGCAGCGAGTTTAGGGACAGGGGTCGAGATTTT. The full variable domain, with the rest looked up from reference TRBV28 and TRBJ1-3, is DVKVTQSSRYLVKRTGEKVFLECVQDMDHENMFWYRQDPGLGLRLIYFSYDVKMKEKGDIPEGYSVSREKKERFSLILESASTNQTSMYLCASSEFRDRGRDFGEGSWLTVV.

The genes are TRBV15 and TRBJ2-5, with unresolved D. Germline values: CDR1 LNHNV, CDR2 YYDKDF (reference sequence). Trimming cost V 0 bases and J 5 bases, with 10 bases left between them. The CDR3 has 14 residues. CDR3 sequence (DNA): TGTGCCACCAGCAGAGATCGAGATCGGGAGACCCAGTACTTC. It translates to CATSRDRDRETQYF. The whole variable domain, remainder taken from reference TRBV15 and TRBJ2-5, is DAMVIQNPRYQVTQFGKPVTLSCSQTLNHNVMYWYQQKSSQAPKLLFHYYDKDFNNEADTPDNFQSRRPNTSFCFLDIRSPGLGDTAMYLCATSRDRDRETQYFGPGTRLLVL.

This chain uses TRBV5-4 with TRBJ2-1; D gene unclear. This CDR3 has 18 residues. CDR1 is SGHNT and CDR2 is YYREEE in the germline V gene (reference sequence). V was cut by 0 bases and J by 0 bases, with 16 bases left in between. This CDR3 is CASSLETVLQSSYNEQFF. The CDR3 coding sequence is TGTGCCAGCAGCTTGGAGACCGTTCTCCAAAGCTCCTACAATGAGCAGTTCTTC. Together with reference TRBV5-4 and TRBJ2-1, the CDR3 gives the full variable domain: ETGVTQSPTHLIKTRGQQVTLRCSSQSGHNTVSWYQQALGQGPQFIFQYYREEENGRGNFPPRFSGLQFPNYSSELNVNALELDDSALYLCASSLETVLQSSYNEQFFGPGTRLTVL.

This chain joins TRBV6-5 and TRBJ2-5, with D perhaps TRBD2 (6 bases). The CDR3 has 13 residues. Between the trimmed V and J ends, which lost 5 bases and 2 bases, there was a span of 9 bases. Germline lookup yields CDR1 MNHEY and CDR2 SVGAGI. CDR3 region: CASSRTNQETQYF. The CDR3 DNA sequence: TGTGCCAGCAGTCGGACTAATCAAGAGACCCAGTACTTC.

V is TRBV7-2 and J is TRBJ1-3; tentatively, D is TRBD1 (5 bases). The CDR3 is 16 residues long. V was pared by 3 bases and J by 1 base, with 13 bases between. Germline V gene sequence: CDR1 SGHTA, CDR2 FQGNSA. CDR3 sequence (DNA): TGTGCCAGCAGCTTTCTGTGGGGGGTATCTGGAAACACCATATATTTT. Protein sequence: CASSFLWGVSGNTIYF. Full variable domain (outside the CDR3, taken from reference TRBV7-2 and TRBJ1-3): GAGVSQSPSNKVTEKGKDVELRCDPISGHTALYWYRQSLGQGLEFLIYFQGNSAPDKSGLPSDRFSAERTGGSVSTLTIQRTQQEDSAVYLCASSFLWGVSGNTIYFGEGSWLTVV.

The chain recombines TRBV9 with TRBJ1-2; D possibly corresponds to TRBD1 (5 bases). The ends were cut back, 4 bases at V and 3 bases at J, with 19 bases in the middle. This CDR3 region has 16 residues. The germline gives CDR1 SGDLS, CDR2 YYNGEE. The CDR3 is CASSPGSGEIHYGYTF. CDR3 nucleotide sequence: TGTGCCAGCAGCCCCGGTTCGGGGGAGATCCACTATGGCTACACCTTC.

This clone was seen a single time. The chain has TRBV5-4 and TRBJ2-3; possible D gene TRBD1, 5 bases. Deletions cut 0 bases from V and 4 bases from J, with 12 bases between. The germline gives CDR1 SGHNT, CDR2 YYREEE (reference sequence). The CDR3 is 15 amino acids. The CDR3 coding sequence is TGTGCCAGCAGCTTGGGGGCAGGGCGGTCAGATACGCAGTATTTT. Amino acids: CASSLGAGRSDTQYF.

This chain links TRBV6-6 with TRBJ2-1; 7 bases line up with TRBD2. Germline assignment: CDR1 MNHNY and CDR2 SVGAGI (reference sequence). V shed 8 bases and J 9 bases; nucleotides not matched to a gene: 7. The CDR3 spans 12 residues. The chain's CDR3 is CASRPGGGEQFF. The CDR3 DNA is TGTGCCAGCCGCCCAGGCGGGGGTGAGCAGTTCTTC.

The V call is TRBV28, the J call TRBJ1-6; TRBD1 is a possible D gene (6 bases). Deletions cut 7 bases from V and 10 bases from J, with 14 bases between. CDR3 length equals 13 residues. Germline CDR1 reads MDHEN; CDR2 reads SYDVKM. CDR3 sequence (DNA): TGTGCCAGCATTACAGGGCTGGGGTCACCCCTCCACTTT. It encodes CASITGLGSPLHF.

Points on this clone: This same CDR3 is encoded by further DNA sequences in the sample. This sequence joins TRBV5-1 and TRBJ2-2, with TRBD2 matching 13 bases. Germline lookup yields CDR1 SGHRS and CDR2 YFSETQ. The CDR3 runs 16 residues. The V and J ends lost 4 bases and 5 bases, in that order; junction bases with no gene match: 5. The CDR3 sequence: CASSPGLAGVTGELFF. The CDR3 DNA reads TGCGCCAGCAGCCCAGGACTAGCGGGAGTGACCGGGGAGCTGTTTTTT.

The chain links TRBV5-1 to TRBJ2-2; 9 bases align to TRBD2. Germline V gene lookup returns CDR1 SGHRS and CDR2 YFSETQ. There are 18 residues in the CDR3. Losses at the gene ends were 0 bases for V and 0 bases for J; bases not matched to a gene: 6. Here the CDR3 reads CASSLEGSGRANTGELFF. As DNA, the CDR3 is TGCGCCAGCAGCTTGGAAGGTAGCGGGAGAGCGAACACCGGGGAGCTGTTTTTT.

This chain uses TRBV2 with TRBJ1-3; tentative D call: TRBD1 (6 bases). Germline assignment: CDR1 SNHLY and CDR2 FYNNEI. CDR3 size: 16 residues. Trimming removed 7 bases from V and 4 bases from J, with 20 bases in between. CDR3: CASKTDSFEAGNTIYF. CDR3 nucleotides: TGTGCCAGCAAAACGGACAGCTTTGAGGCGGGAAACACCATATATTTT. The full variable domain, with the rest looked up from reference TRBV2 and TRBJ1-3, is EPEVTQTPSHQVTQMGQEVILRCVPISNHLYFYWYRQILGQKVEFLVSFYNNEISEKSEIFDDQFSVERPDGSNFTLKIRSTKLEDSAMYFCASKTDSFEAGNTIYFGEGSWLTVV.